These 5 T cell receptor beta chains originate from one sample sequenced in a study of cytotoxic CD8 clonotypes in ibrutinib-treated CLL. Only in-frame clones appear in the TCRdb table, and some are missing; sequencing was by immunoSEQ multiplex PCR. Here the sample spans approximately 340,000 clones, roughly 70% being singletons. This specimen consisted of PBMCs, obtained after 36 months of ibrutinib treatment. These receptor sequences come from a human donor with chronic lymphocytic leukemia.

This chain's CDR3 is CASSQGEGWYAGELFF. The CDR3 region has the DNA TGCGCCAGCAGCCAAGGGGAGGGCTGGTACGCCGGGGAGCTGTTTTTT. The V gene is TRBV4-1, the J gene TRBJ2-2; 7 positions agree with TRBD2. J gave up 6 bases and V 1 base, and 8 bases lay outside the gene matches. The CDR3 is 16 residues long. CDR1 and CDR2 (germline): MGHRA, YSYEKL.

The J gene is TRBJ2-1, the V gene TRBV7-2; D possibly matches TRBD1 or TRBD2 (5 bases each). Per the germline V gene, CDR1 is SGHTA and CDR2 is FQGNSA. There are 19 residues in the CDR3. Trimming pared 4 bases from V and 8 bases from J, leaving 30 bases between. CDR3 sequence reads: CASSSSSRSSGRVGHEQFF. The CDR3 coding sequence is TGTGCCAGCAGCTCAAGTTCCCGATCGAGCGGCAGGGTGGGGCATGAGCAGTTCTTC.

The rearrangement joins TRBV4-2 to TRBJ2-1, with D possibly matching TRBD1 (5 bases). The V and J ends lost 0 bases and 5 bases respectively, with 8 bases between them. The CDR3 has 14 amino acids. The germline V gene has CDR1 LGHNA and CDR2 YNFKEQ. The CDR3 is CASSQETADNEQFF. DNA for the CDR3: TGTGCCAGCAGCCAAGAGACAGCTGACAATGAGCAGTTCTTC.

Remarks on this clone: The same CDR3 arises from other DNA sequences in this sample as well. The chain is built from TRBV20-1 and TRBJ1-1; D gene uncertain. Germline lookup yields CDR1 DFQATT and CDR2 SNEGSKA (reference sequence). Deletions cut 6 bases from V and 1 base from J, with 6 bases between. There are 11 residues in the CDR3. CDR3 amino acids: CSASGNTEAFF. CDR3 bases: TGCAGTGCGTCAGGGAACACTGAAGCTTTCTTT.

The CDR3 here is CSVDRQYSTDTQYF. The CDR3 nucleotides are TGCAGCGTTGACAGACAGTATAGCACAGATACGCAGTATTTT. The chain carries TRBV29-1 and TRBJ2-3; weak D call: TRBD1 (5 bases). CDR1 is SQVTM, CDR2 ANQGSEA, per germline. This CDR3 region has 14 residues. V dropped 3 bases and J dropped 0 bases, with 10 bases sitting between them.